The rows below give T cell receptor beta chains drawn from one sample of a study of cytomegalovirus exposure and HLA in healthy donors. Data came from immunoSEQ multiplex PCR; TCRdb stores just in-frame clones and leaves some out. The repertoire consists of around 100,000 clones, with 70% occurring once and the leading ten covering approximately 11%. Sequenced: PBMCs. The receptor source for this set is a man aged 35 to 55 in good health and CMV-seropositive. The CDR3 runs from the conserved cysteine through the conserved F or W. The D gene is left open where the match is weak. A row's size may be missing; if present it is once, few, many or a size class.

size	length	V	D	J	DNA	CDR3
.	15	TRBV28	TRBD1	TRBJ1-1	TGTGCCAGCAGAAGGGACAGTGGGATGAACACTGAAGCTTTCTTT	CASRRDSGMNTEAFF
once	13	TRBV5-1	.	TRBJ2-7	TGCGCCAGCAGTGGGAGGCCCTCCTACGAGCAGTACTTC	CASSGRPSYEQYF
.	17	TRBV4-2	.	TRBJ2-1	TGTGCCAGCAGCCAATCGGCCGCGATAGGTGAGGCGGGAGAGCAGTTCTTC	CASSQSAAIGEAGEQFF
once	15	TRBV27	TRBD2	TRBJ2-5	TGTGCCAGCAGTTTAAGTCGGGAGGGCCCCGAGACCCAGTACTTC	CASSLSREGPETQYF
.	15	TRBV5-4	.	TRBJ2-3	TGTGCCAGCAGCTACGAGGGCCCTTTTCAAGATACGCAGTATTTT	CASSYEGPFQDTQYF
few	18	TRBV10-3	TRBD1	TRBJ2-5	TGTGCCATCAGTGAGGGGGCAGGGACAGGCGATCGGGGGGAGACCCAGTACTTC	CAISEGAGTGDRGETQYF
.	13	TRBV10-3	.	TRBJ2-7	TGTGCCATCAGTCGGGAAACCTCCTACGAGCAGTACTTC	CAISRETSYEQYF
.	17	TRBV28	TRBD2	TRBJ2-3	TGTGCCAGCAGTTTATTAGCGGGCTTAGTTAGCACAGATACGCAGTATTTT	CASSLLAGLVSTDTQYF
few	15	TRBV7-6	.	TRBJ2-6	TGTGCCAGCAGCTTAGGCGGCTCTGGGGCCAACGTCCTGACTTTC	CASSLGGSGANVLTF
.	15	TRBV2	.	TRBJ2-1	TGTGCCAGCAGTTCATCTTCAGGGTTCTACAATGAGCAGTTCTTC	CASSSSSGFYNEQFF
once	15	TRBV6-1	.	TRBJ2-1	TGTGCCAGCAGTGAGACTAGAAGTATAATCAATGAGCAGTTCTTC	CASSETRSIINEQFF
.	17	TRBV5-4	.	TRBJ2-1	TGTGCCAGCAGCCCCGAAGGGGTAGCGGCAAGTTACAATGAGCAGTTCTTC	CASSPEGVAASYNEQFF
.	15	TRBV19	.	TRBJ2-3	TGTGCCAGTAGTCCCGGGGGGCCAAGCACAGATACGCAGTATTTT	CASSPGGPSTDTQYF
few	17	TRBV5-1	TRBD2	TRBJ2-3	TGCGCCAGCAGCTTGGAGACTAGCGGTAACCTCTTGGATACGCAGTATTTT	CASSLETSGNLLDTQYF
.	12	TRBV7-2	TRBD2	TRBJ2-1	TGTGTCAGCGGGAGCTCCTACAATGAGCAGTTCTTC	CVSGSSYNEQFF
.	15	TRBV4-1	TRBD1	TRBJ2-3	TGCGCCAGCAGCCTAGACAGGGGGATGACAGATACGCAGTATTTT	CASSLDRGMTDTQYF
.	12	TRBV28	.	TRBJ1-1	TGTGCCAGCAGTCCCCGCAGGGAGGAGGCTTTCTTT	CASSPRREEAFF
.	16	TRBV6-1	TRBD2	TRBJ2-7	TGTGCCAGCAGTGAGATTTTAGCGGGAGCCACCTACGAGCAGTACTTC	CASSEILAGATYEQYF
.	13	TRBV7-2	.	TRBJ2-5	TGTGCCAGCACCGCCTTGGGGGGAGAGACCCAGTACTTC	CASTALGGETQYF
.	13	TRBV4-3	.	TRBJ1-5	TGCGCCAGCAGCCAAGATAGGGGTCAGCCCCAGCATTTT	CASSQDRGQPQHF
.	17	TRBV28	TRBD2	TRBJ2-2	TGTGCCAGCAACCCCGGCGGACTGGCGGGAGAAAGCGGGGAGCTGTTTTTT	CASNPGGLAGESGELFF
.	12	TRBV7-2	.	TRBJ1-2	TGTGCCAGCAGCTTAGAGGGGGTAGGCTACACCTTC	CASSLEGVGYTF
.	14	TRBV7-9	TRBD2	TRBJ2-1	TGTGCCAGCAGCATCGGACTAGCGTTGGATGAGCAGTTCTTC	CASSIGLALDEQFF
.	14	TRBV30	.	TRBJ1-4	TGTGCCTGCCCCGCGGGCAGAACTAATGAAAAACTGTTTTTT	CACPAGRTNEKLFF
.	14	TRBV6-5	.	TRBJ2-3	TGTGCCAGCAGTTATGCAGGGAAAGGAGATACGCAGTATTTT	CASSYAGKGDTQYF
few	16	TRBV9	.	TRBJ2-5	TGTGCCAGCAGCGTACAGGCTGCAACTTCCCAAGAGACCCAGTACTTC	CASSVQAATSQETQYF
.	12	TRBV5-1	.	TRBJ1-2	TGCGCCAGCAGCTTGGGCCAGTATGGCTACACCTTC	CASSLGQYGYTF